Given below is one TCR beta chain in context. This record comes from a study of blood T cell repertoires in COVID-19. The overall study: COVID-19 samples from acute and convalescent phases originated in the United States, Italy and Spain. Nucleic acid was either cDNA or gDNA, and it came from T cells, B-cell-depleted T cells, or PBMCs.

V was cut by 1 base and J by 5 bases, with 10 bases left in between. CDR3 length: 14 residues. Per germline, CDR1 SGHTA and CDR2 FQGNSA. As handled by the study authors: Using reference gene primer amplification, nucleated cell counts were estimated. The repertoire was sequenced with immunoSEQ multiplex PCR; TCRdb's copy has only in-frame clones and lacks some. The V and J calls and clone size come from that table; D and trimming were worked out from the DNA. The sample yields more than 65,000 clones, over 60% seen once. The sample consisted of peripheral blood. The rearrangement uses TRBV7-2 and TRBJ2-3; D is ambiguous. This sequence was found in an elderly woman with active or convalescent COVID-19. DNA of the CDR3: TGTGCCAGCAGCTTAGGAGCGTTTGGAGATACGCAGTATTTT. This translates into CASSLGAFGDTQYF. Using reference TRBV7-2 and TRBJ2-3 for the parts outside the CDR3, the full variable domain is GAGVSQSPSNKVTEKGKDVELRCDPISGHTALYWYRQSLGQGLEFLIYFQGNSAPDKSGLPSDRFSAERTGGSVSTLTIQRTQQEDSAVYLCASSLGAFGDTQYFGPGTRLTVL.